The 13 T cell receptor beta chains below come from one sample, sequenced in a study of beta chain features in type 1 diabetes. The sequenced template was cDNA made from the entire isolated RNA. Clones were sequenced by immunoSEQ multiplex PCR, and TCRdb holds only the in-frame ones, with some missing. The sample has nearly 250,000 clones; 13% to 15% are singletons. Sequenced: naive CD4+ T cells from blood. These receptors originate from a woman aged 35 to 49 in good health.

This clone has just a few counts. The rearrangement uses TRBV15 and TRBJ2-7; a weak D match, TRBD2 (6 bases). Germline V CDR1 and CDR2: LNHNV, YYDKDF (reference sequence). CDR3 length: 17 amino acids. The V gene lost 2 bases and the J gene lost 4 bases, with 21 bases spanning the gap. CDR3 residues: CATSRNSGPGDLYEQYF. CDR3 in DNA: TGTGCCACCAGCAGAAACTCAGGCCCGGGAGATCTTTACGAGCAGTACTTC.

This clone has more than one count but fewer than ten. The V and J genes are TRBV25-1 and TRBJ1-3; D is ambiguous. The V and J ends lost 3 bases and 4 bases respectively, with 10 bases between them. The CDR3 has 14 residues. Germline CDR1 reads MGHDK; CDR2 reads SYGVNS. CDR3 loop: CASSDGRVGNTIYF. The CDR3 DNA is TGTGCCAGCAGTGATGGCCGGGTAGGAAACACCATATATTTT.

This clone has a handful of counts. The rearrangement joins TRBV10-3 to TRBJ2-7, with 7 bases fitting TRBD2. The CDR3 covers 15 residues. V was pared by 0 bases and J by 0 bases, with 2 bases of the junction left unmatched. Germline lookup yields CDR1 ENHRY and CDR2 SYGVKD. CDR3 sequence reads: CAISESWTSSYEQYF. The CDR3 DNA is TGTGCCATCAGTGAGTCGTGGACTAGCTCCTACGAGCAGTACTTC.

This clone was found a few times. The genes are TRBV18 and TRBJ1-2, with D unclear. The CDR3 sequence is 14 residues long. Trimming pared 2 bases from V and 5 bases from J, leaving 12 bases between. CDR1 KGHSH and CDR2 LQKENI come from the germline V gene. For the CDR3, the DNA is TGTGCCAGCTCACCAGGGTCGGGAGGATATGGCTACACCTTC. As protein: CASSPGSGGYGYTF.

This clone was detected many times. V gene TRBV13 combines with J gene TRBJ1-2, with D perhaps TRBD1 (5 bases). V lost 3 bases to trimming and J lost 6 bases, with 8 bases between them. This CDR3 region has 12 residues. Germline loops: CDR1 PRHDT, CDR2 FYEKMQ (reference sequence). CDR3 residues: CASSFLGDGYTF. The CDR3 region has the DNA TGTGCCAGCAGCTTCTTAGGGGATGGCTACACCTTC.

The chain recombines TRBV9 with TRBJ2-3; TRBD2 agrees at 11 bases. In germline, CDR1 is SGDLS, CDR2 YYNGEE. The J segment lost 1 base and the V segment lost 0 bases, leaving 7 bases of the junction unmatched. The CDR3 totals 18 residues. CDR3 sequence reads: CASSVVASGGFGTDTQYF. The CDR3 region has the DNA TGTGCCAGCAGCGTAGTGGCTAGCGGGGGGTTCGGCACAGATACGCAGTATTTT.

The CDR3 reads CASSQAPGLAGGLAKNIQYF. The CDR3 DNA sequence: TGCGCCAGCAGCCAAGCCCCGGGACTAGCGGGGGGGCTGGCCAAAAACATTCAGTACTTC. V and J are TRBV4-3 and TRBJ2-4; 16 positions match TRBD2. The V gene's germline CDR1 is LGHNA and CDR2 YSLEER. V gave up 1 base and J gave up 1 base; unmatched junction bases: 7. The CDR3 consists of 20 residues.

This clone was counted ten times or more. The chain couples TRBV14 to TRBJ1-6, with no clear D. Germline loops: CDR1 SGHDN, CDR2 FVKESK. Trimming pared 1 base from V and 10 bases from J, leaving 5 bases between. The CDR3 spans 12 residues. CDR3 nucleotide sequence: TGTGCCAGCAGCCAAGCGGTCTCACCCCTCCACTTT. Encoded protein: CASSQAVSPLHF.

The chain links TRBV4-3 to TRBJ2-3, with D unresolved. Trimming took off 0 bases at V and 2 bases at J, with 9 bases between the two ends. CDR1 is LGHNA, CDR2 YSLEER, per germline. CDR3 length: 15 amino acids. The CDR3 protein is CASSQDGAPTDTQYF. The CDR3 nucleotides read TGCGCCAGCAGCCAAGATGGAGCGCCCACAGATACGCAGTATTTT.

The sample holds a few counts of this clone. The chain combines TRBV19 with TRBJ1-5; 10 nucleotides align to TRBD1. CDR1 and CDR2 (germline): LNHDA, SQIVND (reference sequence). The CDR3 totals 16 residues. The trim removed 3 bases at V and 5 bases at J, leaving 7 bases unmatched. The CDR3 sequence: CASSIEGQGFDQPQHF. DNA for the CDR3: TGTGCCAGTAGTATTGAGGGACAGGGGTTCGATCAGCCCCAGCATTTT.

The chain has TRBV9 and TRBJ2-4; perhaps TRBD2 as D (6 bases). From germline, CDR1 is SGDLS and CDR2 YYNGEE. V dropped 4 bases and J dropped 0 bases, with 17 bases sitting between them. The length of the CDR3 is 17 residues. The CDR3 loop reads CASSPDRRASAKNIQYF. CDR3 in DNA: TGTGCCAGCAGCCCAGATAGGAGGGCTTCAGCCAAAAACATTCAGTACTTC.

The V call is TRBV7-8, the J call TRBJ2-3; 8 bases match TRBD2. The V and J ends lost 4 bases and 4 bases, in that order; junction bases with no gene match: 4. Looked up from germline, CDR1 is SGHVS and CDR2 is FQNEAQ. CDR3 length: 14 residues. In nucleotides, the CDR3 is TGTGCCAGCAGCTGGACTAGCCTAGCAGATACGCAGTATTTT. Translation gives CASSWTSLADTQYF.

This clone appeared a few times. This rearrangement joins TRBV7-9 to TRBJ1-2; no clear D gene. Trimming pared 3 bases from V and 4 bases from J, leaving 12 bases between. Germline V CDR1 and CDR2: SEHNR, FQNEAQ (reference sequence). This CDR3 comprises 14 residues. The CDR3 DNA reads TGTGCCAGCAGCTTCCCCGGAGCGACCTATGGCTACACCTTC. Its protein is CASSFPGATYGYTF.